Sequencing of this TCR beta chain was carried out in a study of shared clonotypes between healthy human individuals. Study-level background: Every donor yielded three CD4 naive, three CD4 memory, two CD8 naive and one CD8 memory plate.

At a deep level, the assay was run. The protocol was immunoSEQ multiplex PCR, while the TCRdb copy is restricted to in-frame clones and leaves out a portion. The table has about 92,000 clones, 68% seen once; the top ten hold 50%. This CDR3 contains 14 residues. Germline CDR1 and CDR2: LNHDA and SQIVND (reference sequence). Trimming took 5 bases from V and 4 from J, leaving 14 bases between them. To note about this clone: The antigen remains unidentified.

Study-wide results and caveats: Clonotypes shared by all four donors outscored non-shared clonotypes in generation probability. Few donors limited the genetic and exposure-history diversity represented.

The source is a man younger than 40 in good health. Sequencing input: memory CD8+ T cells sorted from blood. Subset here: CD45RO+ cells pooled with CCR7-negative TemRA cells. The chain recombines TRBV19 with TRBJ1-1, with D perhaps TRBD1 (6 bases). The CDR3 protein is CASSPRDTLTEAFF. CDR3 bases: TGTGCCAGTAGTCCCCGGGACACACTCACTGAAGCTTTCTTT.